This TCR beta chain was documented in a study of post-analysis software for immune sequencing data. Findings and limits, study-wide: Patients carried 5 or 6 TRBV segments more frequently than controls did, and TRBV5-6, TRBV5-1 and TRBV20-1 were among them. Same-batch preparations were strongly co-clustered by F measure. Those with multiple sclerosis, the patient group, showed significantly lower normalized Chao1 diversity than controls.

This clonotype came up a few times. The target antigen is unknown. Unique molecular identifiers had been added to the TCR beta cDNA libraries. T cells numbering roughly 0.85 to 10 million gave rise to 450,000 to 550,000 cDNA molecules. Each CDR3 protein is one row after TCRdb ran MiXCR on the PCR reads. The sample includes about 400,000 distinct CDR3 sequences, around a third of them seen just once. V lost 5 bases and J 4 bases, leaving 11 bases between the germline ends. The CDR3 is 13 amino acids. This sequence originates from a girl aged 10-17 years with multiple sclerosis. This sequence joins TRBV12-3 or TRBV12-4 and TRBJ1-2; tentative D call: TRBD1 (5 bases). Material for sequencing was blood. CDR3 sequence reads: CASSVRVGYGYTF. CDR3 nucleotides: TGTGCCAGCAGTGTCAGGGTCGGCTATGGCTACACCTTC.